The 2 T cell receptor beta chains reported below all come from one sample, sequenced in a study of blood T cell repertoires in COVID-19. The protocol was immunoSEQ multiplex PCR, while the TCRdb copy is restricted to in-frame clones and leaves out a portion. The sample includes 110,000 to 150,000 clones, 84% of them seen just once. The sample comprised peripheral blood. Receptors were obtained from a human donor in a cohort sampled during active COVID-19.

This chain connects TRBV5-1 to TRBJ1-1; 7 bases fit TRBD1. The V segment lost 5 bases and the J segment 8 bases; nucleotides outside the gene matches: 9. CDR1 is SGHRS and CDR2 is YFSETQ in the germline V gene. The CDR3 runs to 13 residues. This CDR3 reads CASSQDRNREAFF. CDR3 bases: TGCGCCAGCAGTCAGGACAGGAACCGAGAAGCTTTCTTT.

The chain employs TRBV4-2 and TRBJ1-3; TRBD1 agrees at 8 bases. The V gene end was trimmed by 1 base and the J gene end by 2 bases; junction bases not matched to a gene: 1. This CDR3 is built from 15 residues. The germline CDR1 and CDR2 sequences are LGHNA and YNFKEQ. The CDR3 nucleotides are TGTGCCAGCAGCCAAGGGACAGGGACTGGAAACACCATATATTTT. It encodes CASSQGTGTGNTIYF.